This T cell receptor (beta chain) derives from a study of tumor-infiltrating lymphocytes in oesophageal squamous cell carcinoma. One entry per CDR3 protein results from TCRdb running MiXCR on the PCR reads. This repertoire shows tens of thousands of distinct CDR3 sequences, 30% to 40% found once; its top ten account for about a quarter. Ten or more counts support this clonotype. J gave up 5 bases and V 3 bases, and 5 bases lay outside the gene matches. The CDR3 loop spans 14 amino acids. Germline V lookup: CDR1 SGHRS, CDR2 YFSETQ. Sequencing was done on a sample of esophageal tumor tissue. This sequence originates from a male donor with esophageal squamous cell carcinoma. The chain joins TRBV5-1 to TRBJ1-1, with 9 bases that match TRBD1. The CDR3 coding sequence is TGCGCCAGCAGCTGGACAGGGGAGGGAACTGAAGCTTTCTTT. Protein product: CASSWTGEGTEAFF.